Sequencing of this T cell receptor (beta chain) was carried out in a study of cytomegalovirus exposure and HLA in healthy donors. Study conclusions and caveats: In a later analysis, a missense DCLRE1C variant was linked to TCR beta V- and J-gene trimming.

The study ran its PCR with 60 Vbeta and 13 Jbeta primers. Method: immunoSEQ multiplex PCR; TCRdb's copy keeps in-frame clones and lacks some. Seen here are some 130,000 clones, 65% to 85% observed once, and the top ten hold 1% to 1.5%. Deletions cut 0 bases from V and 0 bases from J, with 7 bases between. Germline assignment: CDR1 SGHDT and CDR2 YYEEEE. The CDR3 has 14 residues. On this clone itself: What it binds is not known.

Sequencing was carried out using PBMCs. This TCR derives from a boy aged 5 to 17 in good health and CMV-seronegative. The V gene is TRBV5-6, the J gene TRBJ2-7; no clear D gene. The DNA for the CDR3 is TGTGCCAGCAGCTTGGGCGGCGGCTCCTACGAGCAGTACTTC. This gives the protein CASSLGGGSYEQYF.